The T cell receptor (beta chain) described here comes from a study of OX40 agonist ivuxolimab in advanced cancers. V was shortened by 2 bases and J by 3 bases, with 15 bases between the two germline ends. The CDR3 is 15 amino acids. In germline, CDR1 is GTSNPN, CDR2 SVGIG (reference sequence). Method: immunoSEQ multiplex PCR; TCRdb's copy keeps in-frame clones and lacks some. The sample has 2,000 to 2,500 clones; over 70% are singletons. This clonotype was sampled from an adult with an advanced solid tumor such as melanoma, head and neck, liver or kidney cancer. Source: CD4+ or CD8+ T cells sorted from blood, taken in a trial of the OX40 agonist ivuxolimab. J is TRBJ2-3 and V is TRBV30; D might be TRBD2 (6 bases). CDR3 sequence (DNA): TGTGCCTGGAGTTCTACGGGAGTGGGTACAGATACGCAGTATTTT. This sequence encodes CAWSSTGVGTDTQYF.